The entry below gives a single T cell receptor (beta chain) sequence along with its context. As yet, its antigen is unknown. At one of its ends the junction is not consistent with the germline gene, which may arise from a read error. TCR alpha and TCR beta cDNA libraries carrying sample barcodes and UMIs were produced by 5'RACE using constant-segment primers. MiXCR, run by TCRdb on the 5' RACE reads, gives a single entry per CDR3 protein. The top ten clones hold over 2% of a sample with 120,000 to 150,000 distinct CDR3 sequences, over 15% of them seen once. This specimen belongs to a study of T-cell memory formation after mild COVID-19. This CDR3 contains 15 residues. Whole-study findings and limits: CD4+ contracting clones were mainly CM and EM; CD8+ ones, EMRA.

The rearrangement uses TRBV12-3 or TRBV12-4 and TRBJ2-5; TRBD1 is a possible D gene (5 bases). The sample was PBMCs or a T cell subset sorted from them (not recorded which). This receptor was obtained from an adult woman who had mild COVID-19 (a few samples of this study predate the infection). Cell type and time point are not known. The CDR3 is CASRAGRPKQEAQYF. The CDR3 DNA is TGTGCCAGCAGGGCAGGGCGGCCCAAGCAAGAGGCCCAGTACTTC.